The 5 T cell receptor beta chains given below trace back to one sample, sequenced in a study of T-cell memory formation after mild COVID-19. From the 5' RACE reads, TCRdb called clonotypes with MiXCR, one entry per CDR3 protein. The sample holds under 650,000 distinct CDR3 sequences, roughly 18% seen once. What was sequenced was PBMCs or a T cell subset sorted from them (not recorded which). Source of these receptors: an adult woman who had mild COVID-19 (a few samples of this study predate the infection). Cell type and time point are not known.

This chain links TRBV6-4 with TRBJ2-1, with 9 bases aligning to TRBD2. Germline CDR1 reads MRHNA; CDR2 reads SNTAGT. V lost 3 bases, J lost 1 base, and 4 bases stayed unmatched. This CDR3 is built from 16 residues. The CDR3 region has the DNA TGTGCCAGCAGTGAAGGGAGCGGGGGGTCCTACAATGAGCAGTTCTTC. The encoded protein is CASSEGSGGSYNEQFF.

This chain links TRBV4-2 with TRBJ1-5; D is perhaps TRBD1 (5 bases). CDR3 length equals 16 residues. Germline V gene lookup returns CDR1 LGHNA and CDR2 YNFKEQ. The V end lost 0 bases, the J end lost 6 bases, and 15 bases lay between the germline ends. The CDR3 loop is CASSQDGASGLQPQHF. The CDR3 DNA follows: TGTGCCAGCAGCCAAGATGGGGCATCGGGTCTTCAGCCCCAGCATTTT.

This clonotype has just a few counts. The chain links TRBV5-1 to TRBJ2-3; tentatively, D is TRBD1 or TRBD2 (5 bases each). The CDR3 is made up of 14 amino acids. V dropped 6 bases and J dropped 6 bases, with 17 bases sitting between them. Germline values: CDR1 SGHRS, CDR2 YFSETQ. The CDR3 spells CASIPTVGEDTQYF. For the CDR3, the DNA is TGCGCCAGCATCCCTACCGTAGGGGAGGATACGCAGTATTTT.

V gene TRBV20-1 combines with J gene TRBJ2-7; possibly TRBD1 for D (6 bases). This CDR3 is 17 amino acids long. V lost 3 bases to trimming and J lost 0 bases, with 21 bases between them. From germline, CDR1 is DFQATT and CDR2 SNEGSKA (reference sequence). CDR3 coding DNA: TGCAGTGCTAGGCCCTGGGGAGAGGGGGTCCTCTCCTACGAGCAGTACTTC. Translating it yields CSARPWGEGVLSYEQYF.

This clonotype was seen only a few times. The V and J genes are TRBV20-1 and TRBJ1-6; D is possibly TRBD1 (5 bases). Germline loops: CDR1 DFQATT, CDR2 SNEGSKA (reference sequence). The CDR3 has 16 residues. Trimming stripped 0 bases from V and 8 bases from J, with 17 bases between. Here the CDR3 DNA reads TGCAGTGCTAGAGATTCGGGCAGGGCTAGCGATTCACCCCTCCACTTT. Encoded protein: CSARDSGRASDSPLHF.